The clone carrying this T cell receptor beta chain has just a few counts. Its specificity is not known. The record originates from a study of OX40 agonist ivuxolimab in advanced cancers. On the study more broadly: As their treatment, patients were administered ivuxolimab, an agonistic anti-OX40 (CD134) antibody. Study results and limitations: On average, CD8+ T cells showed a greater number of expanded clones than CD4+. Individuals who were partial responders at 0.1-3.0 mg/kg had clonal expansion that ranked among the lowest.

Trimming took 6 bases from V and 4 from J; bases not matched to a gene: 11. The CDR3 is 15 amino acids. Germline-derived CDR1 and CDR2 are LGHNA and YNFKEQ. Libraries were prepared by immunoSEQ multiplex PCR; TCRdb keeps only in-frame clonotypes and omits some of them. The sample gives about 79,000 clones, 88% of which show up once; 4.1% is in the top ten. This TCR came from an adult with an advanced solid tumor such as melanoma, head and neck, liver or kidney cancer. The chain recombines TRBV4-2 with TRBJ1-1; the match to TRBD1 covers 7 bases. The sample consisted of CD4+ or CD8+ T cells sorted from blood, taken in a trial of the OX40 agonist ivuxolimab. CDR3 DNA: TGTGCCAGCAGGTCGACGACAGGGCCCGTCACTGAAGCTTTCTTT. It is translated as CASRSTTGPVTEAFF.